This passage covers 3 T cell receptor beta chains from one sample sequenced in a study of cytomegalovirus exposure and HLA in healthy donors. Assay: immunoSEQ multiplex PCR; the TCRdb copy retains only in-frame clones and omits some. The top ten hold around 2.8% of the sample, which has tens of thousands of clones, 90% seen once. The sample was PBMCs. The receptors were gathered from a young man in good health and CMV-seronegative.

J is TRBJ2-6 and V is TRBV6-5, with D maybe TRBD1 (6 bases). V was trimmed by 5 bases and J by 1 base, leaving 9 bases between them. The CDR3 covers 15 residues. From germline, CDR1 is MNHEY and CDR2 SVGAGI. CDR3 bases: TGTGCCAGCAGTCTCGGACAGTCTGGGGCCAACGTCCTGACTTTC. This translates into CASSLGQSGANVLTF.

CDR3 in DNA: TGTGCCAGCAGCTCCCCCCGAGACAGGATCCTTTTTCTTGCGGGCTACACCTTC. Its translation: CASSSPRDRILFLAGYTF. The V and J genes are TRBV5-7 and TRBJ1-2; D may be TRBD1 (6 bases). TRBV5-7 has ORF status, its function being uncertain. CDR3 size: 18 residues. V was clipped by 3 bases and J by 8 bases, with 29 bases between them.

The chain employs TRBV25-1 and TRBJ2-1; 7 positions agree with TRBD2. Unmatched junction bases numbered 19, after V lost 10 bases and J lost 4 bases. This CDR3 comprises 17 residues. Germline V gives CDR1 MGHDK, CDR2 SYGVNS. The CDR3, as DNA: TGTGCCACGATCGGGGCTAGCGGCCCATCGGAATACAATGAGCAGTTCTTC. It codes for CATIGASGPSEYNEQFF.